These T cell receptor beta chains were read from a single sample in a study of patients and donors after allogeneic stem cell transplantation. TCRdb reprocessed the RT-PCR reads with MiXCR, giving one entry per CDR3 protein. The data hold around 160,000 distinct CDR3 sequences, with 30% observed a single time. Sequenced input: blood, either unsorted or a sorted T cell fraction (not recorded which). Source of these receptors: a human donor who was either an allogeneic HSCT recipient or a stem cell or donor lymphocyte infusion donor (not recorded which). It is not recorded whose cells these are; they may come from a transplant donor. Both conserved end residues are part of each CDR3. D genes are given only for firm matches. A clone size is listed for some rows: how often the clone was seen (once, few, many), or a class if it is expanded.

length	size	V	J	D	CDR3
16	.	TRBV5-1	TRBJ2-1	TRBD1	CASRSTGGNSYNEQFF
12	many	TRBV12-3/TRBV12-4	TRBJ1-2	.	CASVGLNYGYTF
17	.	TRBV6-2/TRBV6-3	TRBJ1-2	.	CASSFMLRDSANYGYTF
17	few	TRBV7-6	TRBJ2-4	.	CASSLVAGVLAKNIQYF
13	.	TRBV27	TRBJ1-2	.	CASSLNRDYGYTF
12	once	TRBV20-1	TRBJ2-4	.	CSARDRLNIQYF
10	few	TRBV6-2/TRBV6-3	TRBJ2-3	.	CATAGDTQYF
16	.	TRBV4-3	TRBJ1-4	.	CASSLGRGRFNEKLFF
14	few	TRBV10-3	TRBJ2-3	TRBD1	CAISESTGADTQYF
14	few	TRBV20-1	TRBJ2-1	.	CSASSGRSYNEQFF
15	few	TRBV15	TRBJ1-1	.	CATSSATTPADEAFF
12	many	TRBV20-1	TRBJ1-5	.	CSATGANQPQHF
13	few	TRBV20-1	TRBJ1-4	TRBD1	CSARGDSDEKLFF
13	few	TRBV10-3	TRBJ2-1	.	CAISTPQRNEQFF
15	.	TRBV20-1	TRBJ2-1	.	CSARDPAASYNEQFF
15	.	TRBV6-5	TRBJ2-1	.	CASSYSELTYNEQFF
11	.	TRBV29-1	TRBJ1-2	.	CSVPDHYGYTF
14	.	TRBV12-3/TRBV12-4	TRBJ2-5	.	CASTQGGTQETQYF
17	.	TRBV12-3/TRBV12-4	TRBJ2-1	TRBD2	CASSLANRLAGGYEQFF
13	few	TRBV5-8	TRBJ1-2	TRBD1	CATGTGIGYRYTF
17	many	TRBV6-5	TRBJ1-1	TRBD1	CASSYSPISTGGTEAFF
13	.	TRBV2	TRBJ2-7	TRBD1	CAGGTGWTSEQYF
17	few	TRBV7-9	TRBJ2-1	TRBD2	CASSLAGTSGAYNEQFF
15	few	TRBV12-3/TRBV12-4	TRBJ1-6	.	CASSSIDSYNSPLHF
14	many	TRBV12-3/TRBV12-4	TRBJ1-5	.	CASSSRLFNQPQHF
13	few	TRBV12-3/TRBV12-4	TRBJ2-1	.	CASRLDRPNEQFF
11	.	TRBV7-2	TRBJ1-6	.	CASSQTGVIHF
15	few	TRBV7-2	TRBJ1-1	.	CASSLVLTANTEAFF
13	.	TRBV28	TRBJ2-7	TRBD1	CASSFARGLEQYF
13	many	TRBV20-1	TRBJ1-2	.	CSARAQDRRGYTF
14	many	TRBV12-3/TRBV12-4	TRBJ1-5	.	CASSFGHSNQPQHF
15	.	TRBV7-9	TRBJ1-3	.	CASSLATVFGNTIYF
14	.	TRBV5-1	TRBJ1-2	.	CASRPDGASYGYTF
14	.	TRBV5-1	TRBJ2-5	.	CASSLGQLQETQYF
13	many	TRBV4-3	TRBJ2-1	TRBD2	CASSRTSGYEQFF
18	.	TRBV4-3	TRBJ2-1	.	CASSQDWTGGTSYNEQFF
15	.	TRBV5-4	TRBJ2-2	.	CASSPSTGRTGELFF
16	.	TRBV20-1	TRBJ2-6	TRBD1	CSARDREFSGANVLTF
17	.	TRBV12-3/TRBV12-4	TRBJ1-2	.	CASSLATPSWWAVGYTF
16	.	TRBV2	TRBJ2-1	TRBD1	CASSHPGQGSYNEQFF
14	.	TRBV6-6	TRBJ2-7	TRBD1	CASSPLGGPYEQYF
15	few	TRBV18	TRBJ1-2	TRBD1	CASSLSGTANYGYTF
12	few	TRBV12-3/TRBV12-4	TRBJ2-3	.	CASRPGGHTQYF
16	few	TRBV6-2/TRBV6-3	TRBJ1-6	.	CASSYPTFSYNSPLHF
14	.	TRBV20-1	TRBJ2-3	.	CSALQGGSTDTQYF
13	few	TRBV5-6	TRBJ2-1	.	CASSLFSYGEQFF
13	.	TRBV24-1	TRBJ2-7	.	CATSDPNVYEQYF
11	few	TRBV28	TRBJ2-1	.	CASSSPYEQFF
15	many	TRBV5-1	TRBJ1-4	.	CASSQDISTNEKLFF
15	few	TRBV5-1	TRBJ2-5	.	CASSLVGDRQETQYF
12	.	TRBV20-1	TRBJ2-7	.	CSAIGLSYEQYF
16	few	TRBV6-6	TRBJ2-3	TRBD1	CASRIDRGGHTDTQYF
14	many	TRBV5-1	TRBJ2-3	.	CASSLGDFTDTQYF
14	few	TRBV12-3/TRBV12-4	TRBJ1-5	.	CASSFNSLDQPQHF
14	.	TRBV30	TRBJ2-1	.	CAWGRDRKNNEQFF
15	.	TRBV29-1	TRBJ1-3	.	CSAEGGGGSGNTIYF